This is a list of T cell receptor beta chains from one sample in a study of T cells in tuberculosis. TCRdb keeps only in-frame clones here, not all; method: immunoSEQ multiplex PCR. This table has about 37,000 clones, 85% to 95% appearing once. This specimen was PBMCs, taken at tuberculosis diagnosis. All receptors come from an adult with tuberculosis. CDR3s include the opening cysteine and the closing phenylalanine or tryptophan. The order of the fields is clone size, D gene, J gene, V gene, CDR3 protein, CDR3 DNA. A D gene is named only where the DNA matches it firmly. Expanded clones get a size class; other rows say once, few or many, or leave the size out.

clone size: .
D gene: TRBD2
J gene: TRBJ2-5
V gene: TRBV5-1
CDR3 protein: CASSLERLAGYEEETQYF
CDR3 DNA: TGCGCCAGCAGCTTGGAAAGACTAGCGGGGTATGAGGAAGAGACCCAGTACTTC

clone size: .
D gene: .
J gene: TRBJ1-2
V gene: TRBV6-5
CDR3 protein: CASSYSREASYGYTF
CDR3 DNA: TGTGCCAGCAGTTACAGCAGGGAGGCTTCCTATGGCTACACCTTC

clone size: .
D gene: .
J gene: TRBJ2-2
V gene: TRBV5-6
CDR3 protein: CASSFKGTNTGELFF
CDR3 DNA: TGTGCCAGCAGCTTTAAGGGGACGAACACCGGGGAGCTGTTTTTT

clone size: .
D gene: .
J gene: TRBJ2-5
V gene: TRBV27
CDR3 protein: CASSLITPQLETQYF
CDR3 DNA: TGTGCCAGCAGTTTAATTACCCCACAATTAGAGACCCAGTACTTC

clone size: .
D gene: .
J gene: TRBJ1-4
V gene: TRBV27
CDR3 protein: CASSNTGWGTNEKLFF
CDR3 DNA: TGTGCCAGCAGCAATACAGGGTGGGGAACTAATGAAAAACTGTTTTTT

clone size: .
D gene: .
J gene: TRBJ2-3
V gene: TRBV2
CDR3 protein: CASSVGGPDTQYF
CDR3 DNA: TGTGCCAGCAGTGTAGGCGGGCCAGATACGCAGTATTTT

clone size: .
D gene: TRBD2
J gene: TRBJ2-5
V gene: TRBV5-1
CDR3 protein: CASSRGGGRETQYF
CDR3 DNA: TGCGCCAGCAGCAGGGGCGGGGGAAGGGAGACCCAGTACTTC

clone size: .
D gene: .
J gene: TRBJ1-6
V gene: TRBV7-8
CDR3 protein: CASSSTGRDSPLHF
CDR3 DNA: TGTGCCAGCAGCTCCACAGGGCGGGATTCACCCCTCCACTTT

clone size: .
D gene: TRBD1
J gene: TRBJ1-5
V gene: TRBV6-1
CDR3 protein: CASTLQGAYQPQHF
CDR3 DNA: TGTGCCAGCACCCTACAGGGGGCTTATCAGCCCCAGCATTTT

clone size: .
D gene: .
J gene: TRBJ1-2
V gene: TRBV6-1
CDR3 protein: CASRSTDNYGYTF
CDR3 DNA: TGTGCCAGCAGGTCGACAGATAACTATGGCTACACCTTC

clone size: .
D gene: .
J gene: TRBJ1-5
V gene: TRBV6-1
CDR3 protein: CASSEAPGDSNQPQHF
CDR3 DNA: TGTGCCAGCAGTGAAGCGCCAGGGGATAGCAATCAGCCCCAGCATTTT

clone size: once
D gene: TRBD1
J gene: TRBJ1-5
V gene: TRBV7-6
CDR3 protein: CASSFGATGGGPQHF
CDR3 DNA: TGTGCCAGCAGCTTTGGTGCAACAGGGGGCGGTCCCCAGCATTTT

clone size: once
D gene: .
J gene: TRBJ2-2
V gene: TRBV12-5
CDR3 protein: CASGPYTGELFF
CDR3 DNA: TGTGCTAGTGGTCCCTATACCGGGGAGCTGTTTTTT

clone size: .
D gene: .
J gene: TRBJ2-3
V gene: TRBV6-1
CDR3 protein: CASSGTVAGTDTQYF
CDR3 DNA: TGTGCCAGCAGCGGGACGGTAGCGGGCACAGATACGCAGTATTTT

clone size: few
D gene: TRBD1
J gene: TRBJ1-1
V gene: TRBV25-1
CDR3 protein: CASSAPGGPAFF
CDR3 DNA: TGTGCCAGCAGTGCCCCAGGGGGCCCAGCTTTCTTT

clone size: .
D gene: .
J gene: TRBJ2-1
V gene: TRBV27
CDR3 protein: CASSWFLGNGEQFF
CDR3 DNA: TGTGCCAGCAGTTGGTTCCTCGGGAACGGTGAGCAGTTCTTC

clone size: .
D gene: .
J gene: TRBJ2-4
V gene: TRBV4-3
CDR3 protein: CASSQGLVKNIQYF
CDR3 DNA: TGCGCCAGCAGCCAAGGACTAGTCAAAAACATTCAGTACTTC

clone size: .
D gene: .
J gene: TRBJ2-1
V gene: TRBV7-2
CDR3 protein: CASSPDGGGEQFF
CDR3 DNA: TGTGCCAGCAGCCCCGATGGGGGCGGTGAGCAGTTCTTC

clone size: .
D gene: TRBD1
J gene: TRBJ2-5
V gene: TRBV19
CDR3 protein: CASSMNRGQETQYF
CDR3 DNA: TGTGCCAGTAGTATGAACAGGGGGCAGGAGACCCAGTACTTC

clone size: .
D gene: TRBD1
J gene: TRBJ1-1
V gene: TRBV29-1
CDR3 protein: CSAADRGRTEAFF
CDR3 DNA: TGCAGCGCTGCGGACAGGGGGAGAACTGAAGCTTTCTTT

clone size: .
D gene: .
J gene: TRBJ1-1
V gene: TRBV19
CDR3 protein: CASSQWNTEAFF
CDR3 DNA: TGTGCCAGTAGCCAGTGGAACACTGAAGCTTTCTTT

clone size: .
D gene: .
J gene: TRBJ1-2
V gene: TRBV9
CDR3 protein: CASSTAGMSYGYTF
CDR3 DNA: TGTGCCAGCAGCACCGCGGGGATGAGCTATGGCTACACCTTC

clone size: .
D gene: .
J gene: TRBJ2-7
V gene: TRBV6-6
CDR3 protein: CASSYSWGRVSGEQYF
CDR3 DNA: TGTGCCAGCAGTTACTCGTGGGGGCGCGTCTCGGGCGAGCAGTACTTC

clone size: .
D gene: TRBD1
J gene: TRBJ1-2
V gene: TRBV6-5
CDR3 protein: CASSSGTATYGYTF
CDR3 DNA: TGTGCCAGCAGTTCAGGGACAGCGACCTATGGCTACACCTTC

clone size: .
D gene: .
J gene: TRBJ1-2
V gene: TRBV30
CDR3 protein: CAWKQMPAYGYTF
CDR3 DNA: TGTGCCTGGAAACAGATGCCAGCTTATGGCTACACCTTC

clone size: .
D gene: .
J gene: TRBJ2-7
V gene: TRBV4-3
CDR3 protein: CASSQESGFSYEQYF
CDR3 DNA: TGCGCCAGCAGCCAAGAATCAGGGTTCTCCTACGAGCAGTACTTC

clone size: .
D gene: TRBD2
J gene: TRBJ2-2
V gene: TRBV6-5
CDR3 protein: CASSYSLAGTGELFF
CDR3 DNA: TGTGCCAGCAGTTACTCGCTAGCGGGCACCGGGGAGCTGTTTTTT

clone size: .
D gene: .
J gene: TRBJ2-1
V gene: TRBV1
CDR3 protein: CTSSQIGPGLAERYNEQFF
CDR3 DNA: TGCACCAGCAGCCAAATTGGCCCCGGGCTAGCGGAAAGATACAATGAGCAGTTCTTC

clone size: .
D gene: .
J gene: TRBJ2-1
V gene: TRBV2
CDR3 protein: CASSEGAGGNEQFF
CDR3 DNA: TGTGCCAGCAGTGAGGGGGCAGGTGGGAATGAGCAGTTCTTC

clone size: .
D gene: .
J gene: TRBJ1-3
V gene: TRBV5-4
CDR3 protein: CASSLMSQGVAIYF
CDR3 DNA: TGTGCCAGCAGCTTGATGTCCCAAGGAGTGGCCATATATTTT

clone size: .
D gene: .
J gene: TRBJ2-1
V gene: TRBV10-1
CDR3 protein: CASSESLAPAVPFF
CDR3 DNA: TGCGCCAGCAGTGAGTCCCTGGCACCCGCCGTCCCGTTCTTC

clone size: once
D gene: .
J gene: TRBJ2-7
V gene: TRBV5-4
CDR3 protein: CASSSGGHEQYF
CDR3 DNA: TGTGCCAGCAGCTCCGGGGGGCACGAGCAGTACTTC

clone size: .
D gene: .
J gene: TRBJ2-1
V gene: TRBV6-5
CDR3 protein: CASSYSQGNEQFF
CDR3 DNA: TGTGCCAGCAGTTACTCGCAGGGCAATGAGCAGTTCTTC

clone size: .
D gene: .
J gene: TRBJ2-6
V gene: TRBV4-3
CDR3 protein: CASSQDRIRTVFLSGANVLTF
CDR3 DNA: TGCGCCAGCAGCCAAGATAGGATCAGGACAGTCTTCCTCTCTGGGGCCAACGTCCTGACTTTC

clone size: .
D gene: .
J gene: TRBJ2-3
V gene: TRBV29-1
CDR3 protein: CSYPLVGTDTQYF
CDR3 DNA: TGCAGCTATCCTCTTGTCGGGACAGATACGCAGTATTTT

clone size: .
D gene: TRBD1
J gene: TRBJ1-5
V gene: TRBV30
CDR3 protein: CAYQGAGQPQHF
CDR3 DNA: TGTGCCTACCAGGGGGCGGGACAGCCCCAGCATTTT

clone size: once
D gene: TRBD1
J gene: TRBJ2-1
V gene: TRBV2
CDR3 protein: CASSIMTGKSYNEQFF
CDR3 DNA: TGTGCCAGCAGTATTATGACAGGGAAATCCTACAATGAGCAGTTCTTC

clone size: once
D gene: .
J gene: TRBJ2-7
V gene: TRBV5-1
CDR3 protein: CASSLSFRSASSYEQYF
CDR3 DNA: TGCGCCAGCAGCCTGAGTTTTCGCAGCGCTAGCTCCTACGAGCAGTACTTC

clone size: .
D gene: .
J gene: TRBJ1-5
V gene: TRBV30
CDR3 protein: CAWSVLGQPQHF
CDR3 DNA: TGTGCCTGGAGTGTACTCGGGCAGCCCCAGCATTTT

clone size: .
D gene: TRBD1
J gene: TRBJ1-1
V gene: TRBV9
CDR3 protein: CASTEGSGTAFGDTEAFF
CDR3 DNA: TGTGCCAGCACCGAGGGGTCAGGGACAGCCTTTGGGGACACTGAAGCTTTCTTT

clone size: .
D gene: TRBD1
J gene: TRBJ1-5
V gene: TRBV30
CDR3 protein: CAPLRDSYSNQPQHF
CDR3 DNA: TGTGCCCCGTTGCGGGACAGCTATAGCAATCAGCCCCAGCATTTT

clone size: .
D gene: .
J gene: TRBJ2-3
V gene: TRBV27
CDR3 protein: CASSLELTSTDTQYF
CDR3 DNA: TGTGCCAGCAGTTTAGAACTAACTAGCACAGATACGCAGTATTTT

clone size: .
D gene: .
J gene: TRBJ2-2
V gene: TRBV5-6
CDR3 protein: CASSLASLYTGELFF
CDR3 DNA: TGTGCCAGCAGCTTGGCCTCCCTTTACACCGGGGAGCTGTTTTTT

clone size: .
D gene: .
J gene: TRBJ1-2
V gene: TRBV6-5
CDR3 protein: CASSSQGVDGYTF
CDR3 DNA: TGTGCCAGCAGCAGCCAAGGGGTCGATGGCTACACCTTC

clone size: .
D gene: TRBD1
J gene: TRBJ1-6
V gene: TRBV28
CDR3 protein: CASSLSTGGISYNSPLHF
CDR3 DNA: TGTGCCAGCAGTTTATCAACAGGGGGCATCTCCTATAATTCACCCCTCCACTTT

clone size: few
D gene: .
J gene: TRBJ1-3
V gene: TRBV6-1
CDR3 protein: CASSDFRGRSGNTIYF
CDR3 DNA: TGTGCCAGCAGTGATTTCAGGGGAAGGTCTGGAAACACCATATATTTT

clone size: .
D gene: .
J gene: TRBJ1-5
V gene: TRBV6-1
CDR3 protein: CASRGITGWPQHF
CDR3 DNA: TGTGCCAGCAGGGGAATTACAGGTTGGCCCCAGCATTTT

clone size: .
D gene: TRBD1
J gene: TRBJ1-2
V gene: TRBV2
CDR3 protein: CASSLGQGGWGYTF
CDR3 DNA: TGTGCCAGCAGCCTGGGACAGGGGGGCTGGGGCTACACCTTC

clone size: once
D gene: .
J gene: TRBJ1-4
V gene: TRBV6-1
CDR3 protein: CASRGGGSANEKLFF
CDR3 DNA: TGTGCCAGCAGGGGGGGAGGGTCGGCTAATGAAAAACTGTTTTTT

clone size: .
D gene: .
J gene: TRBJ2-5
V gene: TRBV11-2
CDR3 protein: CASSPHPTGASMETQYF
CDR3 DNA: TGTGCCAGCAGCCCCCACCCGACAGGCGCGTCAATGGAGACCCAGTACTTC

clone size: .
D gene: TRBD2
J gene: TRBJ2-3
V gene: TRBV5-8
CDR3 protein: CASSPGTSGGTDTQYF
CDR3 DNA: TGTGCCAGCAGCCCGGGGACTAGCGGGGGCACAGATACGCAGTATTTT

clone size: .
D gene: .
J gene: TRBJ1-5
V gene: TRBV15
CDR3 protein: CATSKTPAGNQPQHF
CDR3 DNA: TGTGCCACCAGCAAAACACCCGCGGGAAATCAGCCCCAGCATTTT

clone size: few
D gene: TRBD1
J gene: TRBJ1-5
V gene: TRBV30
CDR3 protein: CACSGQANSNQPQHF
CDR3 DNA: TGTGCCTGTAGCGGACAGGCGAATAGCAATCAGCCCCAGCATTTT

clone size: few
D gene: .
J gene: TRBJ1-3
V gene: TRBV19
CDR3 protein: CGSGRSGNTIYF
CDR3 DNA: TGTGGATCGGGGAGATCTGGAAACACCATATATTTT